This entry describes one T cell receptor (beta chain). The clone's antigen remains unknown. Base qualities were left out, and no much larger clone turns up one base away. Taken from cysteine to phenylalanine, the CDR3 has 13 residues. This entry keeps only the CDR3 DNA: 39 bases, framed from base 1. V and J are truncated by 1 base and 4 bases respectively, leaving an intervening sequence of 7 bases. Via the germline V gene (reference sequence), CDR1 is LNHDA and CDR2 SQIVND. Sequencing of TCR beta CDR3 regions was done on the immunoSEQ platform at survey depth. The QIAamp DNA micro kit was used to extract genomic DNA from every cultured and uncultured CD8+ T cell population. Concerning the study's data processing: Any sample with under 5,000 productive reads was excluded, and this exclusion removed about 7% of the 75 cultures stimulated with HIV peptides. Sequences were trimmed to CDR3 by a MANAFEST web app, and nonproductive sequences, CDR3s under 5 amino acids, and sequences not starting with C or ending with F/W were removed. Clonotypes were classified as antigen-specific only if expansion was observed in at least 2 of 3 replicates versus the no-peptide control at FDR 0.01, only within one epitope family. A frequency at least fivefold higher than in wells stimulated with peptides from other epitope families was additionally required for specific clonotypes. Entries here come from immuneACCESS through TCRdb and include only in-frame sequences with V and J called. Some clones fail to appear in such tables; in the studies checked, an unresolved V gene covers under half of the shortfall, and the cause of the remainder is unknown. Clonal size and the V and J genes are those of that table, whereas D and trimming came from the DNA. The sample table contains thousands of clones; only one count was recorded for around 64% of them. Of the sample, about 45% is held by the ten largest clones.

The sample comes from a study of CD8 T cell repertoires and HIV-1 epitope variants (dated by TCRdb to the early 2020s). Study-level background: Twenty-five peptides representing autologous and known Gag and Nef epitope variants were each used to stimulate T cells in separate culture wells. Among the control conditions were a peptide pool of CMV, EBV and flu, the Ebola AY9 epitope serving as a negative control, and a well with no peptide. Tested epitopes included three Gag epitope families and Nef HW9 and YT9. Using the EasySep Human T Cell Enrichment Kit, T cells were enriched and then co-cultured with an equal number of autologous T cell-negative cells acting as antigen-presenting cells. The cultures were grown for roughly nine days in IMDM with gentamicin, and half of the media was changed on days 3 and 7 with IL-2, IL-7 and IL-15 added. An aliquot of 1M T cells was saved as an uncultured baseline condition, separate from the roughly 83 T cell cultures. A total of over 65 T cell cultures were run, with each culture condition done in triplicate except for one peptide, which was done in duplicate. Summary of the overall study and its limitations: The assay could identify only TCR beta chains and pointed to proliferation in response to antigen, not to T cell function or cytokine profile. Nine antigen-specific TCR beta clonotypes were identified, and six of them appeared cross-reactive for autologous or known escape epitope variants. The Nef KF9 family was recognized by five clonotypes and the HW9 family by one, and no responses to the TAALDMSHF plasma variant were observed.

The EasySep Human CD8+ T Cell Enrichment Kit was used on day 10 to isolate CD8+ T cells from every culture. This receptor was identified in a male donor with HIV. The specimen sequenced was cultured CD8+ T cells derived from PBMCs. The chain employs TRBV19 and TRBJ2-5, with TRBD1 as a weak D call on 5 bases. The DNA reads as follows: TGTGCCAGTAGTATAGTAGGGGTAGAGACCCAGTACTTC. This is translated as CASSIVGVETQYF.